One and the same sample provided the 7 T cell receptor beta chains below, sequenced in a study of blood T cell repertoires in COVID-19. Repertoires were generated with immunoSEQ multiplex PCR, while TCRdb's copy carries only in-frame clones and drops some. The sample lists just over 350,000 clones, approximately 86% seen once, with just over 7% in the top ten. The sample comprised peripheral blood. Receptor source: a woman aged 55-75 years with COVID-19, enrolled during active disease.

This clone was observed once. V gene TRBV5-6 combines with J gene TRBJ1-2, with a tentative D call TRBD1 (6 bases). The V end was cut by 2 bases, the J end by 2 bases, with 16 bases between. The CDR3 loop spans 16 amino acids. Germline V gene lookup returns CDR1 SGHDT and CDR2 YYEEEE. CDR3 sequence: CASSLVGRGGNYGYTF. CDR3 bases: TGTGCCAGCAGCTTAGTAGGAAGGGGGGGAAACTATGGCTACACCTTC.

This clone was detected only once. The chain carries TRBV5-4 and TRBJ1-2; 8 nucleotides align to TRBD1. Per germline, CDR1 SGHNT and CDR2 YYREEE (reference sequence). The CDR3 covers 14 residues. Trimming took 0 bases from V and 8 from J; bases not matched to a gene: 6. CDR3 residues: CASSLDPGTGGYTF. For the CDR3, the DNA is TGTGCCAGCAGCTTGGATCCGGGGACAGGCGGCTACACCTTC.

In this sample, this clone turned up a few times. The sample holds other DNA sequences that translate to the same CDR3. The CDR3 loop reads CASSWGGYGYTF. The CDR3 region has the DNA TGTGCCAGCAGTTGGGGGGGCTATGGCTACACCTTC. This chain joins TRBV28 and TRBJ1-2, with a tentative D call TRBD1 (5 bases). CDR3 length equals 12 residues. V was shortened by 4 bases and J by 4 bases, with 7 bases between the two germline ends. Germline V gene sequence: CDR1 MDHEN, CDR2 SYDVKM.

The chain recombines TRBV21-1 with TRBJ2-3; the table assigns TRBD2, which was not confirmed against the DNA. TRBV21-1 is assigned pseudogene status. There are 18 residues in the CDR3. The CDR3 coding sequence is TGTGCCAGCAGCACGCTATTTGGGACTAGCGTATGCACAGATACGCAGTATTTT. Its translation: CASSTLFGTSVCTDTQYF.

V and J are TRBV7-9 and TRBJ2-7; possibly TRBD2 for D (6 bases). Trimming shortened V by 5 bases and J by 6 bases, and 20 bases separated the two germline ends. The CDR3 spans 15 residues. Germline values: CDR1 SEHNR, CDR2 FQNEAQ (reference sequence). As DNA, the CDR3 is TGTGCCAGCAGCCCTCGCGGGACGGCAGGGAGCGAGCAGTACTTC. Amino acid sequence: CASSPRGTAGSEQYF.

The rearrangement links TRBV6-2 or TRBV6-3 to TRBJ2-4; 9 bases are a match to TRBD1. V was pared by 3 bases and J by 5 bases, with 2 bases of the junction left unmatched. Per germline, CDR1 MNHEY and CDR2 SVGEGT. The CDR3 is 14 residues long. For the CDR3, the DNA is TGTGCCAGCAGTTATCGGGACAGGGAAAACATTCAGTACTTC. It yields the protein CASSYRDRENIQYF.

The chain recombines TRBV29-1 with TRBJ1-1; D is undetermined. V lost 5 bases and J lost 0, with 7 bases in between. Germline V gives CDR1 SQVTM, CDR2 ANQGSEA. The length of the CDR3 is 12 residues. The CDR3 bases are TGCAGCGTTCTCAGAATGAACACTGAAGCTTTCTTT. Translation gives CSVLRMNTEAFF.